This T cell receptor (beta chain) was recovered during a study of T cell responses to AZD1222 COVID-19 vaccine. The method was immunoSEQ multiplex PCR; TCRdb's version includes in-frame clones alone and lacks a portion of them. The sample contains some 99,000 clones, around 90% of which appear only once. The germline V gene encodes CDR1 SEHNR and CDR2 FQNEAQ (reference sequence). This CDR3 is 16 amino acids long. V trimming: 3 bases; J trimming: 1 base; junction bases outside the gene matches: 7. The V and J genes are TRBV7-9 and TRBJ2-5, with 8 nucleotides matching TRBD1. Sequencing used peripheral blood, obtained on day 0 of AZD1222 vaccination. The receptor comes from an adult in good health. The CDR3 spells CASSFRGTGFQETQYF. In nucleotides, the CDR3 is TGTGCCAGCAGCTTTAGGGGGACAGGATTCCAAGAGACCCAGTACTTC.